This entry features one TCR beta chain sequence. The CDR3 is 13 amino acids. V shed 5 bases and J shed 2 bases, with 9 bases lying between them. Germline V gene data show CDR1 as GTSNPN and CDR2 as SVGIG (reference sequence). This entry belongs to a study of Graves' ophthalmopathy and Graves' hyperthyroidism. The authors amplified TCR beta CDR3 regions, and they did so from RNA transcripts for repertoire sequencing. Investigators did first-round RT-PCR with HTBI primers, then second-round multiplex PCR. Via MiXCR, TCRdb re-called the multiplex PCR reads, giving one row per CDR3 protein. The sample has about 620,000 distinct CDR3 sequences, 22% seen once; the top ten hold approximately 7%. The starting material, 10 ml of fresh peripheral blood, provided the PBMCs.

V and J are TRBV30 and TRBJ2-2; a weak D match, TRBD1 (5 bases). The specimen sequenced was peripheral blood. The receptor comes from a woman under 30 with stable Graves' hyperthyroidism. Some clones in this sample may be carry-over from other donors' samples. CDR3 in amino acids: CAWDSLNTGELFF. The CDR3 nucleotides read TGTGCCTGGGACAGCTTAAACACCGGGGAGCTGTTTTTT.